This T cell receptor (beta chain) appears in the sequencing data of a study of cytomegalovirus exposure and HLA in healthy donors. This clone has a handful of counts. Its antigen is not identified. Primers for the PCR totalled 60 Vbeta and 13 Jbeta. Profiling relied on immunoSEQ multiplex PCR, and the TCRdb table lists in-frame clones only, not all of them. Counted here are around 78,000 clones, 55% to 75% occurring once; the ten biggest clones make up around 5%. The CDR3 is 13 amino acids. Germline V gene lookup returns CDR1 LNHNV and CDR2 YYDKDF (reference sequence). Trimming at V came to 5 bases and at J to 8 bases, leaving 7 bases not matched to a gene. Study-level results: Follow-up analysis later connected one missense variant in DCLRE1C with trimming of TCR beta V- and J-genes. Data from an earlier analysis indicated that most TCR beta V segments were productive either about 90% or about 30% of the time. TCR beta chains associated with HLA were, in a later analysis, more clonally expanded than equally common others. Across donors, sequencing depth was assumed by presence/absence analyses to be roughly uniform.

The sample taken for sequencing was PBMCs. The chain couples TRBV15 to TRBJ1-1, with 8 nucleotides matching TRBD1. This clonotype was sampled from a man aged 25 to 40 in good health and CMV-seropositive. CDR3 amino acids: CATSPDRGQEAFF. The CDR3 nucleotides read TGTGCCACCAGCCCTGACAGGGGACAAGAAGCTTTCTTT.